A single sample gave rise to the 15 T cell receptor beta chains below, sequenced in a study of blood T cell repertoires in COVID-19. The assay was immunoSEQ multiplex PCR, and TCRdb's table has in-frame clones only and misses some. This table holds around 120,000 clones, more than 75% found once. Sequencing input: peripheral blood. The source of these receptors is a woman aged 70-85 years with acute or convalescent COVID-19.

This chain connects TRBV5-1 to TRBJ1-5; D call uncertain. The germline V gene has CDR1 SGHRS and CDR2 YFSETQ. V lost 0 bases and J lost 7, with 11 bases in between. The CDR3 length is 14 residues. The CDR3 bases are TGCGCCAGCAGCTTGGCCCTGCCCCGGCAGCCCCAGCATTTT. Encoded protein: CASSLALPRQPQHF.

To note about this clone: Compared with germline, one end of the junction differs, possibly owing to a read error. This chain links TRBV6-5 with TRBJ1-1; D possibly corresponds to TRBD1 (5 bases). This CDR3 comprises 14 residues. Germline lookup yields CDR1 MNHEY and CDR2 SVGAGI. The CDR3, as DNA: TGTGCCAGCAGTGACTCGGGGGGGAACACTGAAGCTTTCTTT. This encodes CASSDSGGNTEAFF.

The V gene is TRBV2, the J gene TRBJ2-1, with 8 bases identical to TRBD2. Per the germline V gene, CDR1 is SNHLY and CDR2 is FYNNEI. This CDR3 has 15 amino acids. The ends lost 2 bases at V and 5 bases at J; junction bases unmatched: 5. CDR3 nucleotide sequence: TGTGCCAGCAGTGAACGGGCGGGGGGCCACAATGAGCAGTTCTTC. Protein sequence: CASSERAGGHNEQFF.

This chain connects TRBV9 to TRBJ1-6; D may be TRBD1 (5 bases). Trimming pared 0 bases from V and 10 bases from J, leaving 17 bases between. The CDR3 covers 16 residues. Germline V lookup: CDR1 SGDLS, CDR2 YYNGEE. The CDR3 sequence is CASSVAPSGLTSPLHF. CDR3 nucleotide sequence: TGTGCCAGCAGCGTAGCTCCCTCAGGGTTGACCTCACCCCTCCACTTT.

The chain links TRBV5-4 to TRBJ1-1, with a tentative D call TRBD1 (6 bases). The CDR3 consists of 14 residues. The germline V and J ends were trimmed by 2 bases and 2 bases, with 10 bases remaining between them. The germline V gene encodes CDR1 SGHNT and CDR2 YYREEE (reference sequence). In DNA form, the CDR3 reads TGTGCCAGCAGCTTTGGACAGCTCAACACTGAAGCTTTCTTT. This codes for CASSFGQLNTEAFF.

This clone was found a few times. The rearrangement joins TRBV27 to TRBJ1-5; 10 nucleotides line up with TRBD1. V lost 4 bases and J lost 6; bases outside the gene matches: 12. Germline CDR1 reads MNHEY; CDR2 reads SMNVEV (reference sequence). This CDR3 contains 17 residues. The CDR3 bases are TGTGCCAGCAGTTCCGACCAGACAGGGGGCGCGGGTCAGCCCCAGCATTTT. This encodes CASSSDQTGGAGQPQHF.

The rearrangement links TRBV5-1 to TRBJ1-6; tentatively, D is TRBD1 (5 bases). V was clipped by 0 bases and J by 9 bases, with 13 bases between them. This CDR3 is built from 15 residues. CDR1 is SGHRS and CDR2 is YFSETQ in the germline V gene. The CDR3 nucleotides are TGCGCCAGCAGCTTGGATGTGGGGGGGAGTTCACCCCTCCACTTT. It encodes CASSLDVGGSSPLHF.

This clone has only a few counts. The chain carries TRBV10-3 and TRBJ1-6; D might be TRBD1 (6 bases). V was shortened by 3 bases and J by 7 bases, with 19 bases between the two germline ends. Germline lookup yields CDR1 ENHRY and CDR2 SYGVKD. The CDR3 spans 17 residues. The CDR3 is CAISDPPGGHSNSPLHF. CDR3 bases: TGTGCCATCAGTGACCCACCGGGGGGACACTCGAATTCACCCCTCCACTTT.

V and J are TRBV7-9 and TRBJ2-7; tentatively, D is TRBD1 (6 bases). CDR3 length: 15 residues. The germline V and J ends were trimmed by 1 base and 0 bases, with 10 bases remaining between them. Germline V gives CDR1 SEHNR, CDR2 FQNEAQ (reference sequence). The CDR3 region is CASSLGGQLSYEQYF. CDR3 in DNA: TGTGCCAGCAGCTTAGGGGGACAACTCTCCTACGAGCAGTACTTC.

The rearrangement uses TRBV7-9 and TRBJ1-4; 7 positions agree with TRBD1. Germline loops: CDR1 SEHNR, CDR2 FQNEAQ (reference sequence). The CDR3 spans 14 residues. The junction had 1 base not matched to a gene; V was cut back by 2 bases and J by 4 bases. The CDR3, as DNA: TGTGCCAGCAGCTTAAACAGGGGTAATGAAAAACTGTTTTTT. Protein sequence: CASSLNRGNEKLFF. Together with reference TRBV7-9 and TRBJ1-4, the CDR3 gives the full variable domain: DTGVSQNPRHKITKRGQNVTFRCDPISEHNRLYWYRQTLGQGPEFLTYFQNEAQLEKSRLLSDRFSAERPKGSFSTLEIQRTEQGDSAMYLCASSLNRGNEKLFFGSGTQLSVL.

In DNA form, the CDR3 reads TGTGCCAGTAGTATAGCGGGACAGGGTCAGGAAAAACTGTTTTTT. Translating gives CASSIAGQGQEKLFF. The V call is TRBV19, the J call TRBJ1-4; 9 bases map to TRBD1. The CDR3 runs 15 residues. V dropped 1 base and J dropped 8; count of bases not matched to a gene: 5. Germline assignment: CDR1 LNHDA and CDR2 SQIVND (reference sequence).

The chain joins TRBV6-5 to TRBJ2-7, with 10 nucleotides matching TRBD1. CDR3 length: 15 amino acids. Germline CDR1 reads MNHEY; CDR2 reads SVGAGI. V shed 8 bases, J shed 5 bases, and the junction held 12 bases outside the gene matches. CDR3 DNA: TGTGCCAGCGAAACGGGACAGGGGTTTGTCGACGAGCAGTACTTC. Amino acids: CASETGQGFVDEQYF.

The rearrangement links TRBV28 to TRBJ2-1; 12 bases agree with TRBD2. Trimming removed 7 bases from V and 3 bases from J; junction bases left unmatched: 4. The CDR3 runs 15 residues. The germline gives CDR1 MDHEN, CDR2 SYDVKM. The CDR3 nucleotides are TGTGCCAGCACCCGGACTAGCGGGGACTACAATGAGCAGTTCTTC. Translated, it gives CASTRTSGDYNEQFF.

V and J are TRBV12-3 or TRBV12-4 and TRBJ1-2; D is ambiguous. V was clipped by 5 bases and J by 4 bases, with 11 bases between them. The CDR3 runs to 13 residues. CDR3 nucleotide sequence: TGTGCCAGCAGTCTCGTGAGGGCCTATGGCTACACCTTC. Translating gives CASSLVRAYGYTF.

V gene TRBV9 combines with J gene TRBJ1-3; no clear D gene. CDR3 length: 14 residues. CDR1 and CDR2 (germline): SGDLS, YYNGEE. V lost 3 bases, J lost 0 bases, and 7 bases lay in between. CDR3 in amino acids: CASSGGVSGNTIYF. The CDR3, as DNA: TGTGCCAGCAGCGGTGGAGTCTCTGGAAACACCATATATTTT. The full variable domain, with the rest looked up from reference TRBV9 and TRBJ1-3, is DSGVTQTPKHLITATGQRVTLRCSPRSGDLSVYWYQQSLDQGLQFLIQYYNGEERAKGNILERFSAQQFPDLHSELNLSSLELGDSALYFCASSGGVSGNTIYFGEGSWLTVV.